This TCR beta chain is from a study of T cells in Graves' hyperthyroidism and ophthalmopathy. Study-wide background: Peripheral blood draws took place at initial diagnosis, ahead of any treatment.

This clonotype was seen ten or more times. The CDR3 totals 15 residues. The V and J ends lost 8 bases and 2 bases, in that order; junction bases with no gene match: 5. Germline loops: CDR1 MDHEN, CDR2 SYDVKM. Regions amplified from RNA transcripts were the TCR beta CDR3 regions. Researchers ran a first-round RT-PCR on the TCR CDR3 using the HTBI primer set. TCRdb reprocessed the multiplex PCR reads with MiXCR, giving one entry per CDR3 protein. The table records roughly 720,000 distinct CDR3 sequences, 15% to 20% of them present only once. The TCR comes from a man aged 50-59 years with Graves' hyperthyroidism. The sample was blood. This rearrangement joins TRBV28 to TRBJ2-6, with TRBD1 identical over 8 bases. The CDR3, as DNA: TGTGCCAGCGGAACGACAGGGGCTGGGGCCAACGTCCTGACTTTC. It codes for CASGTTGAGANVLTF.